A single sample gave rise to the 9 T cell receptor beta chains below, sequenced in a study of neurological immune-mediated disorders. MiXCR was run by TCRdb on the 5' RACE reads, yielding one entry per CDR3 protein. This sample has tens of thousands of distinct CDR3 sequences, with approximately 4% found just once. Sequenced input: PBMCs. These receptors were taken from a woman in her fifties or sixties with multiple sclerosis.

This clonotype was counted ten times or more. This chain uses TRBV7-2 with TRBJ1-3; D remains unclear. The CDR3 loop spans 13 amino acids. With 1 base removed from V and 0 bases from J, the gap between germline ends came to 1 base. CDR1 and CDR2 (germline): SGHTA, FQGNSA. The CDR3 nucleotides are TGTGCCAGCAGCTTAGGCTCTGGAAACACCATATATTTT. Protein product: CASSLGSGNTIYF.

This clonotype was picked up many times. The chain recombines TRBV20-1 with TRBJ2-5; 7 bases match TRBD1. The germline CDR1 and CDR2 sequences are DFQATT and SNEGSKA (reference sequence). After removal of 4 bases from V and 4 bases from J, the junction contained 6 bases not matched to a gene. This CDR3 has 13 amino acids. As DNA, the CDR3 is TGCAGTGCTACACAGGGGCGGCGAGAGACCCAGTACTTC. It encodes CSATQGRRETQYF.

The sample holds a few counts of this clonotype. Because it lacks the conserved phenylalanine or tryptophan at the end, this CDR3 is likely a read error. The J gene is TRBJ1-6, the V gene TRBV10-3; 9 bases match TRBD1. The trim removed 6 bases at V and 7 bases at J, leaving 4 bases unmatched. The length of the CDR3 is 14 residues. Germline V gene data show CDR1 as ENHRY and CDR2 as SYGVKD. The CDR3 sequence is CAISADRGNSPLHN. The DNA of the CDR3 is TGTGCCATCAGCGCGGACAGGGGCAATTCACCCCTCCACAAT.

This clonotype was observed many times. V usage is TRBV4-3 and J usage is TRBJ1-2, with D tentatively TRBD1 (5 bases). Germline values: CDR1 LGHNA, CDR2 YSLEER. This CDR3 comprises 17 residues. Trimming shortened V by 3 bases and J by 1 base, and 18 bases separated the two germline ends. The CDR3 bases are TGCGCCAGCAGCCAGGGGACCTACATAGGGGATAACTATGGCTACACCTTC. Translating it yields CASSQGTYIGDNYGYTF.

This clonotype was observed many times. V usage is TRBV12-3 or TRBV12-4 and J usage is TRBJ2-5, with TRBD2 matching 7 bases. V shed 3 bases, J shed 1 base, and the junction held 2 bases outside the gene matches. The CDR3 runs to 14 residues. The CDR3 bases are TGTGCCAGCAGTTTGGGGGGGTTCCAAGAGACCCAGTACTTC. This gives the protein CASSLGGFQETQYF.

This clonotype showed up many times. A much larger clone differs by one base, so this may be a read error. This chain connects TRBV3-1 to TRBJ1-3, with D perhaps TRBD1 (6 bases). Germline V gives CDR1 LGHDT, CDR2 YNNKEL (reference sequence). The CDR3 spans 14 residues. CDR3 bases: TGTGCCAGCAGCCGGGGGCAGATTGGAAAAACCATATATTTT. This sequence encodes CASSRGQIGKTIYF.

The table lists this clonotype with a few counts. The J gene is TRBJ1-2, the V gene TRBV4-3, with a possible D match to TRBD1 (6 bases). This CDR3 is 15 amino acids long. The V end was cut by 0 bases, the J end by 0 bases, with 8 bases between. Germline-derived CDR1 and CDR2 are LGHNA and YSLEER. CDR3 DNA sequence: TGCGCCAGCAGCCAAGAAAGGGGGGCTAACTATGGCTACACCTTC. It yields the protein CASSQERGANYGYTF.

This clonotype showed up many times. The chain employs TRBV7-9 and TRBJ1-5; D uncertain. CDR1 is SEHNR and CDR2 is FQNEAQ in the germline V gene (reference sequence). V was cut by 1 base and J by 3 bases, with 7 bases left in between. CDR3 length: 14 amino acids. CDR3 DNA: TGTGCCAGCAGCTTAGACAGATTCAATCAGCCCCAGCATTTT. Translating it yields CASSLDRFNQPQHF. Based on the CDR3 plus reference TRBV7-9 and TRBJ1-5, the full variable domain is DTGVSQNPRHKITKRGQNVTFRCDPISEHNRLYWYRQTLGQGPEFLTYFQNEAQLEKSRLLSDRFSAERPKGSFSTLEIQRTEQGDSAMYLCASSLDRFNQPQHFGDGTRLSIL.

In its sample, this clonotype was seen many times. The CDR3 protein is CSASARANYEQYF. Here the CDR3 DNA reads TGCAGTGCTAGCGCCAGGGCTAACTACGAGCAGTACTTC. The chain joins TRBV20-1 to TRBJ2-7; possible D gene TRBD1, 5 bases. This CDR3 is built from 13 residues. Trimming removed 3 bases at V and 3 bases at J, with 12 bases between. Germline values: CDR1 DFQATT, CDR2 SNEGSKA (reference sequence).